The 14 T cell receptor beta chains below all came from one sample that was sequenced in a study of persistence of HIV-infected CD4 T cells (dated by TCRdb to 2018 to 2021). The treatment or condition label of this sample denotes: suppressive antiretroviral therapy. Lysates of CMV-infected fibroblasts were used at about 11 ug/mL for cell stimulation. Nonresponding CD40L-negative CD69-negative CD45RO-high memory CD4+ T cells were sorted as memory populations depleted of antigen-responding cells. Their recognized antigens are unknown. TCRbeta repertoires were sequenced from genomic DNA with the immunoSEQ hsTCRB assay version 4 in survey mode. Not all clones reach the TCRdb copy of this immuneACCESS table, which keeps in-frame sequences only. Checked studies attribute under half of the gap to unresolved V genes and leave the rest unexplained. This sample gives tens of thousands of clones in total; about 80% of them show up just once. The ten largest account for around 3% of the sample.

The sample consisted of CD4+ T cells sorted from PBMCs after roughly 18-hour stimulation, taken from a patient who received antiretroviral therapy. The label giving this sample's cell subset or site can be read as: CD40L-CD69- CD45RO-high memory CD4 T cells not responding to CMV lysate. These receptors were obtained from an adult man with HIV who was CMV-seropositive.

This clone has a handful of counts. The chain combines TRBV5-6 with TRBJ1-2; 8 positions match TRBD1. The V and J ends lost 0 bases and 7 bases, in that order; junction bases with no gene match: 11. The CDR3 has 16 amino acids. Germline assignment: CDR1 SGHDT and CDR2 YYEEEE. DNA for the CDR3: TGTGCCAGCAGCTTGGTTGGGGCAGGGGGCGTATCTGGCTACACCTTC. Protein: CASSLVGAGGVSGYTF. Full variable domain (remainder filled in from reference TRBV5-6 and TRBJ1-2): DAGVTQSPTHLIKTRGQQVTLRCSPKSGHDTVSWYQQALGQGPQFIFQYYEEEERQRGNFPDRFSGHQFPNYSSELNVNALLLGDSALYLCASSLVGAGGVSGYTFGSGTRLTVV.

In its sample, this clone was seen a few times. V gene TRBV29-1 combines with J gene TRBJ1-2; tentatively, D is TRBD1 (5 bases). Germline V gene data show CDR1 as SQVTM and CDR2 as ANQGSEA. The CDR3 totals 15 residues. V lost 5 bases and J lost 4, with 20 bases in between. The CDR3 here is CSVSSQGLGSYGYTF. Here the CDR3 DNA reads TGCAGCGTTTCTTCTCAGGGTTTAGGGTCCTATGGCTACACCTTC. Full variable domain (rest looked up from reference TRBV29-1 and TRBJ1-2): SAVISQKPSRDICQRGTSLTIQCQVDSQVTMMFWYRQQPGQSLTLIATANQGSEATYESGFVIDKFPISRPNLTFSTLTVSNMSPEDSSIYLCSVSSQGLGSYGYTFGSGTRLTVV.

This rearrangement joins TRBV29-1 to TRBJ2-4; possibly TRBD2 for D (6 bases). The germline gives CDR1 SQVTM, CDR2 ANQGSEA. The CDR3 extends over 15 amino acids. Trimming took off 3 bases at V and 7 bases at J, with 19 bases between the two ends. CDR3 sequence: CSVERRTITGNIQYF. As DNA, the CDR3 is TGCAGCGTTGAGCGGCGGACTATAACGGGGAACATTCAGTACTTC.

J is TRBJ1-4 and V is TRBV29-1, with D possibly TRBD1 on 6 matching bases. The CDR3 is 12 residues long. V lost 3 bases, J lost 9 bases, and 11 bases lay in between. In germline, CDR1 is SQVTM, CDR2 ANQGSEA. CDR3 coding DNA: TGCAGCGTTGATGGGCAGGGGAAAAAACTGTTTTTT. Its protein product is CSVDGQGKKLFF.

The J gene is TRBJ1-5, the V gene TRBV5-1; D unclear. This CDR3 region has 14 residues. The V gene's germline CDR1 is SGHRS and CDR2 YFSETQ. The germline V and J ends were trimmed by 0 bases and 3 bases, with 7 bases remaining between them. CDR3 coding DNA: TGCGCCAGCAGCTTGGACGGTAACAATCAGCCCCAGCATTTT. Amino acid sequence: CASSLDGNNQPQHF.

In its sample, this clone was seen a few times. The rearrangement joins TRBV7-9 to TRBJ1-2; D not certain. Looked up from germline, CDR1 is SEHNR and CDR2 is FQNEAQ (reference sequence). Trimming shortened V by 3 bases and J by 4 bases, and 12 bases separated the two germline ends. This CDR3 has 14 residues. CDR3 coding DNA: TGTGCCAGCAGCTTCTCCGGGAAACCCTATGGCTACACCTTC. This codes for CASSFSGKPYGYTF.

This rearrangement joins TRBV7-6 to TRBJ2-3; D is undetermined. This CDR3 contains 13 residues. Between the trimmed V and J ends, which lost 1 base and 2 bases, there was a span of 4 bases. Germline V gives CDR1 SGHVS, CDR2 FNYEAQ. For the CDR3, the DNA is TGTGCCAGCAGCTTAGGGGTCACAGATACGCAGTATTTT. Protein sequence: CASSLGVTDTQYF. The entire variable domain, with the rest obtained from reference TRBV7-6 and TRBJ2-3, is as follows: GAGVSQSPRYKVTKRGQDVALRCDPISGHVSLYWYRQALGQGPEFLTYFNYEAQQDKSGLPNDRFSAERPEGSISTLTIQRTEQRDSAMYRCASSLGVTDTQYFGPGTRLTVL.

The chain recombines TRBV5-5 with TRBJ1-5; D remains ambiguous. The CDR3 is 15 amino acids. Germline V CDR1 and CDR2: SGHKS, YYEKEE (reference sequence). V was pared by 1 base and J by 4 bases, with 12 bases between. The CDR3 sequence: CASSLRPRENQPQHF. The CDR3, as DNA: TGTGCCAGCAGCTTGAGGCCAAGGGAAAATCAGCCCCAGCATTTT.

The chain is built from TRBV7-2 and TRBJ2-7; either TRBD1 or TRBD2 may fit D (5 bases each). Trimming left V 3 bases short and J 4 bases short, with 16 bases between. This CDR3 contains 15 residues. Germline values: CDR1 SGHTA, CDR2 FQGNSA. CDR3 DNA sequence: TGTGCCAGCAGCTTGGGGGATCCAGGATCTTACGAGCAGTACTTC. It translates to CASSLGDPGSYEQYF.

The V and J genes are TRBV3-1 (or the pseudogene TRBV3-2) and TRBJ2-3; TRBD1 matches 11 bases. Germline trimming cut 4 bases from V and 3 bases from J; bases unmatched to any gene: 3. The germline V gene has CDR1 LGHDT and CDR2 YNNKEL (reference sequence). The CDR3 is made up of 15 amino acids. CDR3 DNA: TGTGCCAGCAGCCTCGGGACAGGGGGGACAGATACGCAGTATTTT. It yields the protein CASSLGTGGTDTQYF.

The table lists this clone with a few counts. The J gene is TRBJ1-2, the V gene TRBV6-2 or TRBV6-3; D possibly corresponds to TRBD1 (6 bases). This CDR3 region has 12 residues. CDR1 and CDR2 from the germline V gene are MNHEY and SVGEGT. The V end was cut by 2 bases, the J end by 11 bases, with 12 bases between. The CDR3 is CASSYTDRRYTF. The CDR3 DNA follows: TGTGCCAGCAGTTACACCGACAGGCGGTACACCTTC.

The chain has TRBV19 and TRBJ2-1; 11 positions match TRBD2. V lost 5 bases to trimming and J lost 3 bases; unmatched junction nucleotides: 6. Germline-derived CDR1 and CDR2 are LNHDA and SQIVND (reference sequence). This CDR3 contains 16 residues. In DNA form, the CDR3 reads TGTGCCAGTAGTTCATCTACTAGCGGGAGCTACAATGAGCAGTTCTTC. It is translated as CASSSSTSGSYNEQFF.

The V call is TRBV15, the J call TRBJ2-3, with D unclear. The V end lost 0 bases, the J end lost 0 bases, and 10 bases lay between the germline ends. The V gene's germline CDR1 is LNHNV and CDR2 YYDKDF (reference sequence). CDR3 length: 16 residues. In DNA, the CDR3 is TGTGCCACCAGCAGAGATAGGGCCATTAGCACAGATACGCAGTATTTT. Translating gives CATSRDRAISTDTQYF.

The V gene is TRBV5-4, the J gene TRBJ2-2; possibly TRBD1 or TRBD2 for D (5 bases each). Germline CDR1 SGHNT, CDR2 YYREEE (reference sequence). The CDR3 runs 16 residues. Deletions cut 1 base from V and 2 bases from J, with 12 bases between. CDR3 amino acids: CASSLLRDGNTGELFF. The CDR3 bases are TGTGCCAGCAGCTTGCTCAGGGACGGAAACACCGGGGAGCTGTTTTTT.